The next 24 T cell receptor beta chains were all read from a single sample in a study of PD-L1 blockade in urothelial cancer. Clones were read by immunoSEQ multiplex PCR, and TCRdb kept only the in-frame ones, dropping some. Of around 46,000 clones listed, more than 70% are singletons. Indicated time point: peripheral blood 6 weeks after treatment start. The sequencing here drew on PBMCs, taken around atezolizumab (anti-PD-L1) treatment. The origin of the receptors is a man in his fifties or sixties with urothelial cancer.

This chain joins TRBV5-1 and TRBJ1-2; D is unclear. Per germline, CDR1 SGHRS and CDR2 YFSETQ. V lost 0 bases and J lost 6, with 6 bases in between. The CDR3 is 12 amino acids. In nucleotides, the CDR3 is TGCGCCAGCAGCTTGGGAGGGAATGGCTACACCTTC. As protein: CASSLGGNGYTF.

The V and J genes are TRBV10-3 and TRBJ2-7, with 7 bases matching TRBD1. Germline V gene lookup returns CDR1 ENHRY and CDR2 SYGVKD. CDR3 length equals 17 residues. The V and J ends lost 2 bases and 3 bases, in that order; junction bases with no gene match: 13. The CDR3 sequence is CAISEPRSPGQLYEQYF. CDR3 in DNA: TGTGCCATCAGTGAGCCCCGTTCCCCGGGACAGCTCTACGAGCAGTACTTC.

The chain links TRBV19 to TRBJ1-3; D is unclear. V was pared by 6 bases and J by 0 bases, with 15 bases between. Germline CDR1 is LNHDA and CDR2 is SQIVND (reference sequence). The CDR3 sequence is 16 residues long. As DNA, the CDR3 is TGTGCCAGTAGAAGGCTTCTGAGGAGCTCTGGAAACACCATATATTTT. It is translated as CASRRLLRSSGNTIYF.

The rearrangement links TRBV7-3 to TRBJ1-1; 8 bases fit TRBD1. With V trimmed by 5 bases and J by 4 bases, 3 bases remained unmatched. Germline CDR1 and CDR2: SGHTA and FQGTGA. The CDR3 contains 13 residues. CDR3 loop: CASSPQGGTEAFF. DNA of the CDR3: TGTGCCAGCAGCCCACAGGGGGGCACTGAAGCTTTCTTT.

The genes are TRBV28 and TRBJ2-7; TRBD2 aligns across 8 bases. Germline CDR1 reads MDHEN; CDR2 reads SYDVKM. Trimming at V came to 3 bases and at J to 4 bases, leaving 11 bases not matched to a gene. This CDR3 spans 16 amino acids. The CDR3 reads CASSFISAGGGYEQYF. For the CDR3, the DNA is TGTGCCAGCAGTTTCATCTCCGCGGGAGGTGGATACGAGCAGTACTTC.

CDR3 nucleotide sequence: TGTGCCAGTAGTATAGGGGGGACAGGCCGCGCCGGGACGGGAGAGCAGTACTTC. Protein product: CASSIGGTGRAGTGEQYF. V is TRBV19 and J is TRBJ2-7, with 8 bases matching TRBD1. In germline, CDR1 is LNHDA, CDR2 SQIVND (reference sequence). The V and J ends lost 1 base and 7 bases, in that order; junction bases with no gene match: 18. The CDR3 length is 18 residues.

This clone was seen a single time. The rearrangement links TRBV9 to TRBJ1-1; maybe TRBD1 (5 bases). V was cut by 0 bases and J by 8 bases, with 20 bases left in between. Germline-derived CDR1 and CDR2 are SGDLS and YYNGEE. CDR3 size: 16 residues. CDR3 DNA: TGTGCCAGCAGCGTAGACGCCGGGGGACCGGGAAAAGAAGCTTTCTTT. This encodes CASSVDAGGPGKEAFF.

This clone has more than one count but fewer than ten. This sequence joins TRBV30 and TRBJ1-5; D gene ambiguous. The germline CDR1 and CDR2 sequences are GTSNPN and SVGIG (reference sequence). Between the trimmed V and J ends, which lost 0 bases and 2 bases, there was a span of 8 bases. The CDR3 covers 14 residues. CDR3 DNA sequence: TGTGCCTGGAGTGTAACCATAGGCAATCAGCCCCAGCATTTT. Translating gives CAWSVTIGNQPQHF.

The chain links TRBV29-1 to TRBJ1-5; TRBD1 aligns across 12 bases. Germline assignment: CDR1 SQVTM and CDR2 ANQGSEA. CDR3 length: 16 residues. J gave up 6 bases and V 4 bases, and 10 bases lay outside the gene matches. The CDR3 DNA reads TGCAGCGTTGTACTAACCGGGACAGGGGGCGGTCAGCCCCAGCATTTT. Amino acid sequence: CSVVLTGTGGGQPQHF.

This chain joins TRBV6-4 and TRBJ1-2; no firm D call. This CDR3 contains 16 residues. Trimming took off 5 bases at V and 2 bases at J, with 18 bases between the two ends. CDR1 is MRHNA, CDR2 SNTAGT, per germline. As DNA, the CDR3 is TGTGCCAGCAGTCTGGGCCTGGGCAGTTCCAACTATGGCTACACCTTC. Protein sequence: CASSLGLGSSNYGYTF.

The chain carries TRBV6-1 and TRBJ2-7, with 7 nucleotides matching TRBD1. This CDR3 has 14 residues. The V gene end was trimmed by 5 bases and the J gene end by 2 bases; junction bases not matched to a gene: 6. In germline, CDR1 is MNHNS, CDR2 SASEGT. CDR3 nucleotides: TGTGCCAGCAGTAAGGAGACAGGGCCCTACGAGCAGTACTTC. It translates to CASSKETGPYEQYF.

In its sample, this clone was seen once. The J gene is TRBJ2-7, the V gene TRBV2, with D tentatively TRBD2 (5 bases). V was shortened by 7 bases and J by 2 bases, with 18 bases between the two germline ends. The CDR3 has 15 residues. The germline V gene has CDR1 SNHLY and CDR2 FYNNEI. The CDR3 reads CASTKAEVKTYEQYF. CDR3 coding DNA: TGTGCCAGCACCAAGGCGGAGGTGAAAACCTACGAGCAGTACTTC.

The chain has TRBV18 and TRBJ2-1; D not resolved. The CDR3 is made up of 15 amino acids. CDR1 is KGHSH and CDR2 is LQKENI in the germline V gene. Trimming left V 4 bases short and J 5 bases short, with 15 bases between. CDR3 coding DNA: TGTGCCAGCTCACAATACTCAGGTGCCAACAATGAGCAGTTCTTC. Protein product: CASSQYSGANNEQFF.

The chain recombines TRBV5-6 with TRBJ2-5; 10 positions agree with TRBD2. Germline-derived CDR1 and CDR2 are SGHDT and YYEEEE. The V and J ends lost 1 base and 7 bases, in that order; junction bases with no gene match: 7. This CDR3 is 15 amino acids long. CDR3 coding DNA: TGTGCCAGCAGCTTGTGGAGCGGGGGGGCAGGGACCCAGTACTTC. It codes for CASSLWSGGAGTQYF.

This clone was detected once. V is TRBV18 and J is TRBJ2-6, with 8 nucleotides matching TRBD2. Trimming at V came to 6 bases and at J to 4 bases, leaving 14 bases not matched to a gene. This CDR3 is 18 amino acids long. Germline V gives CDR1 KGHSH, CDR2 LQKENI. The CDR3 region is CASSRGLVDLRGANVLTF. In DNA, the CDR3 is TGTGCCAGCTCCCGGGGACTAGTGGATCTACGCGGGGCCAACGTCCTGACTTTC.

This chain joins TRBV10-2 and TRBJ2-1; TRBD2 matches at 9 bases. This CDR3 has 15 residues. Trimming took 5 bases from V and 8 from J; bases not matched to a gene: 10. CDR1 and CDR2 from the germline V gene are WSHSY and SAAADI. Here the CDR3 DNA reads TGCGCCAGCAGTTGGGATTTAGCGGGAGACGATGAGCAGTTCTTC. Protein: CASSWDLAGDDEQFF.

The chain couples TRBV11-2 to TRBJ2-5; 10 nucleotides align to TRBD2. V lost 4 bases, J lost 3 bases, and 8 bases stayed unmatched. The V gene's germline CDR1 is SGHAT and CDR2 FQNNGV. There are 16 residues in the CDR3. The CDR3 loop is CASSSPGLARKETQYF. The DNA of the CDR3 is TGTGCCAGCAGCTCACCGGGACTAGCGAGGAAAGAGACCCAGTACTTC.

The CDR3 region has the DNA TGTGCCAGTAGTGCCGGGACTCCAAAGTACGAGCAGTACTTC. Translation: CASSAGTPKYEQYF. The chain employs TRBV19 and TRBJ2-7; tentative D call: TRBD2 (6 bases). Germline lookup yields CDR1 LNHDA and CDR2 SQIVND (reference sequence). V was cut by 5 bases and J by 4 bases, with 15 bases left in between. CDR3 size: 14 residues.

The chain recombines TRBV2 with TRBJ1-3, with D hard to call. The CDR3 runs to 15 residues. V lost 2 bases and J lost 0, with 8 bases in between. Germline loops: CDR1 SNHLY, CDR2 FYNNEI. CDR3 coding DNA: TGTGCCAGCAGTGAAACCGGGATCTCTGGAAACACCATATATTTT. Translation gives CASSETGISGNTIYF.

A single count supports this clone. The J gene is TRBJ1-1, the V gene TRBV5-4; TRBD1 matches 7 bases. V gave up 0 bases and J gave up 4 bases; unmatched junction bases: 3. Germline V gives CDR1 SGHNT, CDR2 YYREEE (reference sequence). The CDR3 totals 14 residues. The CDR3 spells CASSLANRGTEAFF. CDR3 in DNA: TGTGCCAGCAGCTTGGCCAACAGGGGCACTGAAGCTTTCTTT. The complete variable domain, with remaining parts taken from reference TRBV5-4 and TRBJ1-1, reads ETGVTQSPTHLIKTRGQQVTLRCSSQSGHNTVSWYQQALGQGPQFIFQYYREEENGRGNFPPRFSGLQFPNYSSELNVNALELDDSALYLCASSLANRGTEAFFGQGTRLTVV.

This clone was seen only a few times. This rearrangement joins TRBV19 to TRBJ1-6; tentatively, D is TRBD1 (5 bases). The CDR3 covers 14 residues. Germline-derived CDR1 and CDR2 are LNHDA and SQIVND (reference sequence). The V and J ends lost 4 bases and 10 bases respectively, with 14 bases between them. The CDR3 loop is CASSTAGQGSPLHF. DNA for the CDR3: TGTGCCAGTAGTACGGCAGGGCAGGGCTCACCCCTCCACTTT.

The CDR3 sequence is CASSTRTVSTDTQYF. DNA of the CDR3: TGTGCCAGCAGCACGCGGACAGTTAGCACAGATACGCAGTATTTT. This chain connects TRBV7-9 to TRBJ2-3; tentatively, D is TRBD1 (6 bases). This CDR3 is 15 amino acids long. Trimming took off 5 bases at V and 0 bases at J, with 12 bases between the two ends. Germline V lookup: CDR1 SEHNR, CDR2 FQNEAQ (reference sequence).

A few counts support this clone. The chain joins TRBV5-6 to TRBJ1-6, with D perhaps TRBD1 (5 bases). V lost 4 bases, J lost 7 bases, and 9 bases lay in between. CDR3 length: 13 amino acids. Germline V gene lookup returns CDR1 SGHDT and CDR2 YYEEEE. CDR3 bases: TGTGCCAGCAGCCGAGACAGAAATTCACCCCTCCACTTT. Translation: CASSRDRNSPLHF.

CDR3 coding DNA: TGTGCCAGCAGCCGACAATACAATGAGCAGTTCTTC. Protein: CASSRQYNEQFF. V usage is TRBV13 and J usage is TRBJ2-1; no reliable D call. Trimming stripped 5 bases from V and 4 bases from J, with 6 bases between. The CDR3 has 12 residues. The germline CDR1 and CDR2 sequences are PRHDT and FYEKMQ (reference sequence).